This is a list of T cell receptor beta chains from one sample in a study of OX40 agonist ivuxolimab in advanced cancers. Here immunoSEQ multiplex PCR was the method, and the copy in TCRdb shows in-frame clones only, minus some. The table records some 100,000 clones, over 75% of them present only once. The sample in question was CD4+ or CD8+ T cells sorted from blood, obtained in a trial of the OX40 agonist ivuxolimab. These receptors were taken from an adult with an advanced solid tumor such as melanoma, head and neck, liver or kidney cancer. Each CDR3 is given with its conserved first and last residue. Each record gives: V gene, clone size, J gene, D gene, CDR3 DNA, CDR3 protein. The D gene is left open where the match is weak. The size field is filled for only some rows; it gives once, few, many or a size class.

TRBV20-1	-	TRBJ2-3	TRBD2	TGCAGTGCGTCTAGCGGAGATACGCAGTATTTT	CSASSGDTQYF
TRBV7-8	-	TRBJ2-5	TRBD2	TGTGCCAGCAGCTTAGTGGGGGGGACTAGCGGGAGTGCGACCCAGTACTTC	CASSLVGGTSGSATQYF
TRBV14	-	TRBJ2-5	TRBD2	TGTGCCAGCAGCCAAGAGGGCTGGGGGACTACACAAGAGACCCAGTACTTC	CASSQEGWGTTQETQYF
TRBV7-2	-	TRBJ2-7	-	TGTGCCAGCAGCTCGGGTTATGGGAGTAGGTACGAGCAGTACTTC	CASSSGYGSRYEQYF
TRBV18	-	TRBJ2-3	TRBD1	TGTGCCAGCTCACCACCAACAGGGGGGACAGATACGCAGTATTTT	CASSPPTGGTDTQYF
TRBV7-4	-	TRBJ1-2	TRBD1	TGTGCCAGCAGCAGTGGGACAGTCAGCCGTTCCTATGGCTACACCTTC	CASSSGTVSRSYGYTF
TRBV6-6	once	TRBJ2-7	-	TGTGCCACCAGTTACCCAGGGGGGCACGAGCAGTACTTC	CATSYPGGHEQYF
TRBV19	-	TRBJ1-3	-	TGTGCCAGTAGTATCCTCGGGACGAGCTCTGGAAACACCATATATTTT	CASSILGTSSGNTIYF
TRBV28	few	TRBJ1-1	-	TGTGCCAGCACTCTAGTTACCAACACTGAAGCTTTCTTT	CASTLVTNTEAFF
TRBV5-5	-	TRBJ2-7	-	TGTGCCAGCAGCTTGTCGGGGCTCGCCTACGAGCAGTACTTC	CASSLSGLAYEQYF
TRBV5-1	-	TRBJ2-5	-	TGCGCCAGCAGCAGGATACCGGGACCGAGAGAGACCCAGTACTTC	CASSRIPGPRETQYF
TRBV11-2	once	TRBJ2-7	TRBD1	TGTGCCAGCAGCCGACAGGGTCTCAGCTCCTACGAGCAGTACTTC	CASSRQGLSSYEQYF
TRBV7-9	-	TRBJ1-1	-	TGTGCCAGCAGCTTAGCGGAACGGCGAACCCCAATGAACACTGAAGCTTTCTTT	CASSLAERRTPMNTEAFF
TRBV7-9	-	TRBJ2-7	-	TGTGCCAGCAGCTTAGACCGGGGGAACACAGGGGACGAGCAGTACTTC	CASSLDRGNTGDEQYF
TRBV28	-	TRBJ2-6	-	TGTGCCAGCAGTCTGGGGGAGGTCGGGGCCAACGTCCTGACTTTC	CASSLGEVGANVLTF
TRBV7-2	-	TRBJ2-1	-	TGTGCCAGCAGCCCCCCCGGGGGCAGGGGTTCCTACAATGAGCAGTTCTTC	CASSPPGGRGSYNEQFF
TRBV7-3	-	TRBJ2-2	TRBD2	TGTGCCAGCAGCTTCAAGCTACTAGCGGGAGGGACCGGGGAGCTGTTTTTT	CASSFKLLAGGTGELFF
TRBV7-9	-	TRBJ2-1	TRBD2	TGTGCCAGCAGCTTAGTTGGCGGGAGGGCCGTCAATGAGCAGTTCTTC	CASSLVGGRAVNEQFF
TRBV5-1	few	TRBJ2-3	TRBD2	TGCGCCAGCAGCCCGGGGACTAGCGGCCTCAGCACAGATACGCAGTATTTT	CASSPGTSGLSTDTQYF
TRBV28	-	TRBJ1-5	-	TGTGCCAGCAGTTTATTCCGGGGTCAGCCCCAGCATTTT	CASSLFRGQPQHF
TRBV5-6	-	TRBJ2-7	-	TGTGCCAGCAGCTTGGGACAGACCACCACCTACGAGCAGTACTTC	CASSLGQTTTYEQYF
TRBV7-2	-	TRBJ2-1	-	TGTGCCAGCAGTCACGACTACCCATCCTACAATGAGCAGTTCTTC	CASSHDYPSYNEQFF
TRBV5-4	-	TRBJ2-2	-	TGTGCCAGCAGCTCGGGTCTTTCGAACACCGGGGAGCTGTTTTTT	CASSSGLSNTGELFF